Presented here are 7 T cell receptor beta chains from one specimen sequenced in a study of CD8 T cells in ankylosing spondylitis. TCRdb recomputed calls from the 5' RACE reads with MiXCR, one row per CDR3 protein. The sample records about 240,000 distinct CDR3 sequences, around 9.2% being singletons. The sample comprised blood, either unsorted or a sorted T cell fraction (not recorded which). All receptors derive from a male donor with ankylosing spondylitis or in good health (not recorded which).

The sample holds many counts of this clonotype. The genes are TRBV29-1 and TRBJ1-2, with 9 bases identical to TRBD1. The V and J ends lost 3 bases and 7 bases, in that order; junction bases with no gene match: 9. This CDR3 has 14 amino acids. CDR1 is SQVTM and CDR2 is ANQGSEA in the germline V gene. The CDR3 nucleotides are TGCAGCGTTGATACACAGGGGGCCCTGTTTGGCTACACCTTC. This translates into CSVDTQGALFGYTF.

At least ten counts were recorded for this clonotype. The CDR3 protein is CASSARTGGEDTEAFF. CDR3 sequence (DNA): TGTGCCAGCAGTGCTCGGACAGGAGGAGAGGACACTGAAGCTTTCTTT. This chain uses TRBV6-1 with TRBJ1-1; 7 nucleotides line up with TRBD1. The CDR3 is 16 residues long. J was trimmed by 3 bases and V by 4 bases; bases with no gene match: 11. Germline V gives CDR1 MNHNS, CDR2 SASEGT.

This clonotype appeared many times. The genes are TRBV30 and TRBJ2-7; D is uncertain. Per germline, CDR1 GTSNPN and CDR2 SVGIG (reference sequence). Trimming removed 1 base from V and 5 bases from J, with 6 bases in between. This CDR3 is built from 11 residues. This chain's CDR3 is CAWSEYDEQYF. The CDR3 DNA reads TGTGCCTGGAGTGAGTATGACGAGCAGTACTTC.

This clonotype was counted between two and nine times. The chain is built from TRBV7-2 and TRBJ2-1, with 9 bases identical to TRBD1. Trimming at V came to 4 bases and at J to 15 bases, leaving 10 bases not matched to a gene. Germline CDR1 is SGHTA and CDR2 is FQGNSA. The CDR3 extends over 13 amino acids. Written as DNA, the CDR3 is TGTGCCAGCAGCTCTGCCACAGGGGGCTGGAGGTTCTTC. It specifies CASSSATGGWRFF.

The chain links TRBV25-1 to TRBJ2-7; D not certain. The CDR3 runs 12 residues. Trimming stripped 5 bases from V and 5 bases from J, with 10 bases between. Germline loops: CDR1 MGHDK, CDR2 SYGVNS. CDR3 in amino acids: CASSLRIDEQYF. The CDR3 bases are TGTGCCAGCAGTCTCCGCATCGACGAGCAGTACTTC.

This chain connects TRBV12-3 or TRBV12-4 to TRBJ2-7; a weak D match, TRBD1 (5 bases). The CDR3 extends over 15 amino acids. V lost 6 bases, J lost 0 bases, and 15 bases lay in between. CDR3: CASSLIQGSSYEQYF. Written as DNA, the CDR3 is TGTGCCAGCAGCTTAATTCAGGGTAGCTCCTACGAGCAGTACTTC.

The chain couples TRBV12-3 or TRBV12-4 to TRBJ2-2; D is uncertain. The CDR3 contains 15 residues. The V gene lost 3 bases and the J gene lost 0 bases, with 8 bases spanning the gap. The CDR3 coding sequence is TGTGCCAGCAGTTTCCTCATGACGAACACCGGGGAGCTGTTTTTT. This translates into CASSFLMTNTGELFF.